This entry concerns a single T cell receptor beta chain. The source of the sample is a study of blood T cells in healthy people across ages. Next came a second PCR, run for about 7 to 12 cycles, which used a sample-barcoded 5' primer along with a J-beta primer mix. TCRdb redid the calling of the 5' RACE reads with MiXCR, one entry per CDR3 protein. The sample gives about 1.8 million distinct CDR3 sequences, about 49% of which show up once; over 2% is in the top ten. Deletions cut 1 base from V and 1 base from J, with 17 bases between. CDR1 is SEHNR, CDR2 FQNEAQ, per germline (reference sequence). The CDR3 extends over 19 amino acids.

The sequencing input was blood. The chain couples TRBV7-9 to TRBJ2-6; maybe TRBD2 (6 bases). This clonotype was sampled from a woman between 40 and 50 years old in good health. This CDR3 is CASSLDLDYWGSGANVLTF. The CDR3 DNA reads TGTGCCAGCAGCTTAGACCTGGACTACTGGGGTTCTGGGGCCAACGTCCTGACTTTC.